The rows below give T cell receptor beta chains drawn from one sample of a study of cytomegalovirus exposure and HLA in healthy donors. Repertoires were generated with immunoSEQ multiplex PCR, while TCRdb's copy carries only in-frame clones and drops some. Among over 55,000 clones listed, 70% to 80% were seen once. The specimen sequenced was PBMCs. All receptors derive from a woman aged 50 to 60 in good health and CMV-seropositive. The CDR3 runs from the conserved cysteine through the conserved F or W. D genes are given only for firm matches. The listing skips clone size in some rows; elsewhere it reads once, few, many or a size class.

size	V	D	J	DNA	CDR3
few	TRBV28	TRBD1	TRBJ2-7	TGTGCCAGCAGTCACCGGGACAGACGGTACGAGCAGTACTTC	CASSHRDRRYEQYF
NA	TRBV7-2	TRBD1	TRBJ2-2	TGTGCCAGCAGCAATAAGACAGGGATCACCGGGGAGCTGTTTTTT	CASSNKTGITGELFF
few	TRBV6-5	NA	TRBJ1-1	TGTGCCAGCAGTTACGCGGGGGAGAACACTGAAGCTTTCTTT	CASSYAGENTEAFF
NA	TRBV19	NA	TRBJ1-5	TGTGCCAGTAGTATGAGCAGGGGCATAAATCAGCCCCAGCATTTT	CASSMSRGINQPQHF
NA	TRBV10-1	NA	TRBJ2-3	TGCGCCAGCAGTGAGTCGCAGGGAAGCACAGATACGCAGTATTTT	CASSESQGSTDTQYF
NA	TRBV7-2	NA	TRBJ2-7	TGTGCCAGCAGTAAGTCCTTGGAGCTCGAGCAGTACTTC	CASSKSLELEQYF
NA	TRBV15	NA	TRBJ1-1	TGTGCCACCAGCAGGGAAAGACAGTTTAATTCGAACACTGAAGCTTTCTTT	CATSRERQFNSNTEAFF
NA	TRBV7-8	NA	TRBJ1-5	TGTGCCAGCAGCTTATTATCCAGTCGTAGCAATCAGCCCCAGCATTTT	CASSLLSSRSNQPQHF
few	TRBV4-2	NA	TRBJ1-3	TGTGCCAGCAGCCTGACATTGTTCTCTGGAAACACCATATATTTT	CASSLTLFSGNTIYF
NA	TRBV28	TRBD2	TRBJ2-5	TGTGCCAGCAGCTGGAAACGGGGGGTGGAGACCCAGTACTTC	CASSWKRGVETQYF
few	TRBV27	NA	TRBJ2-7	TGTGCCAGCAGTTTAAGTCTAGGAACCGAGCAGTACTTC	CASSLSLGTEQYF
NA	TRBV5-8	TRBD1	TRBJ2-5	TGTGCCAGCAGCTCCCCCCGTAGGACAGGGGAGGGGACCCAGTACTTC	CASSSPRRTGEGTQYF
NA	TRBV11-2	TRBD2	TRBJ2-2	TGTGCCAGCAGCCTAGCGGGGGGGAACACCGGGGAGCTGTTTTTT	CASSLAGGNTGELFF
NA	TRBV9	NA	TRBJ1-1	TGTGCCAGCAGTCGCGACAGGAACACTGAAGCTTTCTTT	CASSRDRNTEAFF
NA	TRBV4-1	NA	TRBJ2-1	TGCGCCAGCAGCCAAGTTTGGGGCCCGCGAAGCAATGAGCAGTTCTTC	CASSQVWGPRSNEQFF
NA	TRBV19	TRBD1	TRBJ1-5	TGTGCCAGTAGTATGTTCGCGACAGGGGGCGTTCAGCCCCAGCATTTT	CASSMFATGGVQPQHF
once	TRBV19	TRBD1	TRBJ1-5	TGTGCCAGTAGGGGTAGTCCGGGACAGGGGATGGGGCAGCCCCAGCATTTT	CASRGSPGQGMGQPQHF
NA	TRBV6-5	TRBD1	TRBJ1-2	TGTGCCAGCAGCCGGGACAGGGGCTATGGCTACACCTTC	CASSRDRGYGYTF
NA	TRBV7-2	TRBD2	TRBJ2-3	TGTGCCAGCAGCTTACGGCGGGGGAGCACAGATACGCAGTATTTT	CASSLRRGSTDTQYF
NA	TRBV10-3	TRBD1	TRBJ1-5	TGTGCCATCAGTGAGTCCCTAGGGACAGGGGACGATCAGCCCCAGCATTTT	CAISESLGTGDDQPQHF
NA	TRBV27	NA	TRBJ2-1	TGTGCCAGCAGTTTGGAGGGGAGATCCTACAATGAGCAGTTCTTC	CASSLEGRSYNEQFF
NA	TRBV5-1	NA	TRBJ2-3	TGCGCCAGCAGTATGGGGGCAACAGATACGCAGTATTTT	CASSMGATDTQYF
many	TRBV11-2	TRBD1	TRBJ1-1	TGTGCCAGCAGCCAGGGACAGGGGGCTACGGGGATGAACACTGAAGCTTTCTTT	CASSQGQGATGMNTEAFF
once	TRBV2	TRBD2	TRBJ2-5	TGTGCCAGCAGTGAGACAACTAGCGGATTTCAAGAGACCCAGTACTTC	CASSETTSGFQETQYF
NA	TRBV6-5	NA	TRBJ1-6	TGTGCCAGCAGTTACTCGAGGCACGGGGATTCACCCCTCCACTTT	CASSYSRHGDSPLHF
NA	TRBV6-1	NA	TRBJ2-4	TGTGCCAGCATGATTAAACTAGCCAAAAACATTCAGTACTTC	CASMIKLAKNIQYF
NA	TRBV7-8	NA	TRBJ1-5	TGTGCCAGCAGCTTAGCCTTCCCGGGTCAGCCCCAGCATTTT	CASSLAFPGQPQHF
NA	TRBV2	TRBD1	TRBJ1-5	TGTGCCTCCCAGGGGGAACGCAATCAGCCCCAGCATTTT	CASQGERNQPQHF
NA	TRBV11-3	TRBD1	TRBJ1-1	TGTGCCAGCAGCCCCACCCGGGACAGCACTGAAGCTTTCTTT	CASSPTRDSTEAFF
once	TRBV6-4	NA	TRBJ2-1	TGTGCCAGCAGCTTACAGGGCTCATACAATGAGCAGTTCTTC	CASSLQGSYNEQFF
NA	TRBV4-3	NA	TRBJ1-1	TGCGCCAGCAGCCAAGATTCAGGGGCGCGGACTGAAGCTTTCTTT	CASSQDSGARTEAFF
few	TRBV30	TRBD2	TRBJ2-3	TGTGCCTGGAGTCCCGGGACTACCGACACAGATACGCAGTATTTT	CAWSPGTTDTDTQYF